The 14 T cell receptor beta chains below were found in one sample sequenced in a study of Tregs in tolerant kidney transplant recipients. Libraries were prepared by immunoSEQ multiplex PCR; TCRdb keeps only in-frame clonotypes and omits some of them. The sample lists roughly 120,000 clones, around 94% occurring once. Sequencing input: CD4+ T cells from blood. These receptors were obtained from a human donor in good health.

This chain connects TRBV6-5 to TRBJ1-1; TRBD1 is a possible D gene (6 bases). Trimming removed 8 bases at V and 3 bases at J, with 16 bases between. Germline V gene data show CDR1 as MNHEY and CDR2 as SVGAGI. The CDR3 totals 14 residues. As DNA, the CDR3 is TGTGCCAGCCTTGCGCTGGAGGGGGACACTGAAGCTTTCTTT. It is translated as CASLALEGDTEAFF.

J is TRBJ2-1 and V is TRBV5-6, with D possibly matching TRBD2 (6 bases). Trimming took 5 bases from V and 2 from J, leaving 8 bases between them. Germline CDR1 and CDR2: SGHDT and YYEEEE. CDR3 length equals 13 residues. CDR3 loop: CASSRGTYNEQFF. CDR3 DNA: TGTGCCAGCAGTCGGGGGACCTACAATGAGCAGTTCTTC. The full variable domain, with the rest looked up from reference TRBV5-6 and TRBJ2-1, is DAGVTQSPTHLIKTRGQQVTLRCSPKSGHDTVSWYQQALGQGPQFIFQYYEEEERQRGNFPDRFSGHQFPNYSSELNVNALLLGDSALYLCASSRGTYNEQFFGPGTRLTVL.

The rearrangement links TRBV2 to TRBJ2-3; maybe TRBD1 (6 bases). This CDR3 contains 15 residues. V lost 6 bases and J lost 6, with 19 bases in between. Germline values: CDR1 SNHLY, CDR2 FYNNEI. The CDR3 reads CASSWAPETGDTQYF. The CDR3 DNA sequence: TGTGCCAGCAGCTGGGCCCCCGAGACAGGCGATACGCAGTATTTT.

The chain has TRBV27 and TRBJ2-7; the D call may be TRBD1 or TRBD2 (5 bases each). The V end was cut by 6 bases, the J end by 0 bases, with 18 bases between. The V gene's germline CDR1 is MNHEY and CDR2 SMNVEV (reference sequence). There are 16 residues in the CDR3. CDR3 nucleotides: TGTGCCAGCAGGACCCATCCAGGGACGGTCTCCTACGAGCAGTACTTC. It encodes CASRTHPGTVSYEQYF.

The genes are TRBV2 and TRBJ2-5, with 7 bases fitting TRBD2. There are 15 residues in the CDR3. CDR1 and CDR2 (germline): SNHLY, FYNNEI. J was trimmed by 2 bases and V by 2 bases; bases with no gene match: 5. CDR3 bases: TGTGCCAGCAGTGAATACCGGGGGGATCAAGAGACCCAGTACTTC. Protein product: CASSEYRGDQETQYF.

The chain is built from TRBV11-3 and TRBJ2-7; 9 bases map to TRBD1. The length of the CDR3 is 14 residues. Germline V gives CDR1 SGHNT, CDR2 YENEEA. J was trimmed by 2 bases and V by 5 bases; bases with no gene match: 4. The CDR3 nucleotides read TGTGCCAGCAGCCCAGGGACAGGGCCCTACGAGCAGTACTTC. Protein: CASSPGTGPYEQYF.

The V and J genes are TRBV6-1 and TRBJ2-7; 8 bases are shared with TRBD1. The V and J ends lost 5 bases and 3 bases, in that order; junction bases with no gene match: 6. Germline V gene lookup returns CDR1 MNHNS and CDR2 SASEGT. The CDR3 runs 14 residues. The CDR3, as DNA: TGTGCCAGCAGTCCGACAGGGGCCGGCTACGAGCAGTACTTC. Its protein is CASSPTGAGYEQYF.

The V and J genes are TRBV18 and TRBJ2-3; perhaps TRBD2 as D (5 bases). CDR1 is KGHSH and CDR2 is LQKENI in the germline V gene. The CDR3 runs to 15 residues. Trimming took off 0 bases at V and 4 bases at J, with 11 bases between the two ends. The CDR3 protein is CASSPPSGGPDTQYF. The CDR3 DNA follows: TGTGCCAGCTCACCACCCTCCGGCGGGCCAGATACGCAGTATTTT. Complete variable domain (other parts from reference TRBV18 and TRBJ2-3): NAGVMQNPRHLVRRRGQEARLRCSPMKGHSHVYWYRQLPEEGLKFMVYLQKENIIDESGMPKERFSAEFPKEGPSILRIQQVVRGDSAAYFCASSPPSGGPDTQYFGPGTRLTVL.

The gene calls are TRBV7-8 and TRBJ1-5; D is undetermined. Germline V gene lookup returns CDR1 SGHVS and CDR2 FQNEAQ. V was clipped by 1 base and J by 3 bases, with 10 bases between them. CDR3 length equals 15 residues. CDR3 amino acids: CASSLGSHLNQPQHF. CDR3 DNA: TGTGCCAGCAGCTTAGGCAGCCACCTCAATCAGCCCCAGCATTTT. Filled out from reference TRBV7-8 and TRBJ1-5, the complete variable domain reads GAGVSQSPRYKVAKRGQDVALRCDPISGHVSLFWYQQALGQGPEFLTYFQNEAQLDKSGLPSDRFFAERPEGSVSTLKIQRTQQEDSAVYLCASSLGSHLNQPQHFGDGTRLSIL.

The rearrangement joins TRBV5-8 to TRBJ1-3; D gene uncertain. The CDR3 is 14 residues long. CDR1 and CDR2 from the germline V gene are SGHTS and YDEGEE. V was trimmed by 4 bases and J by 4 bases, leaving 12 bases between them. CDR3 amino acids: CASSKLGLGNTIYF. The CDR3 nucleotides are TGTGCCAGCAGCAAATTGGGGTTAGGAAACACCATATATTTT.

The V call is TRBV7-2, the J call TRBJ1-2; 12 positions agree with TRBD1. This CDR3 contains 16 residues. In germline, CDR1 is SGHTA, CDR2 FQGNSA. The V gene end was trimmed by 5 bases and the J gene end by 8 bases; junction bases not matched to a gene: 12. For the CDR3, the DNA is TGTGCCAGCAGCCGAAAACCGGGACAGGGGGCGAGGGGCTACACCTTC. It is translated as CASSRKPGQGARGYTF.

This clone was seen more than once but under ten times. This chain links TRBV6-5 with TRBJ1-1; TRBD1 matches 8 bases. V dropped 5 bases and J dropped 7; count of bases not matched to a gene: 12. The germline CDR1 and CDR2 sequences are MNHEY and SVGAGI. The CDR3 is made up of 15 amino acids. CDR3 sequence (DNA): TGTGCCAGCAGTCAAACCGGGACAGGCCGCGGTGAAGCTTTCTTT. Translating gives CASSQTGTGRGEAFF.

The chain joins TRBV4-1 to TRBJ2-7, with 7 bases identical to TRBD1. The junction had 11 bases not matched to a gene; V was cut back by 0 bases and J by 6 bases. The CDR3 spans 16 residues. CDR1 MGHRA and CDR2 YSYEKL come from the germline V gene. The CDR3 DNA reads as TGCGCCAGCAGCCAAGATAATCGACAGGGTTGGTCCGAGCAGTACTTC. Translation: CASSQDNRQGWSEQYF.

The chain recombines TRBV19 with TRBJ1-1; no reliable D call. With 6 bases removed from V and 8 bases from J, the gap between germline ends came to 19 bases. Germline values: CDR1 LNHDA, CDR2 SQIVND (reference sequence). CDR3 length: 14 amino acids. This CDR3 is CASSPSFVIGEAFF. Written as DNA, the CDR3 is TGTGCCAGTAGCCCCTCATTCGTTATTGGCGAAGCTTTCTTT.